A single sample is the source of the 5 T cell receptor beta chains below, sequenced in a study of response to subunit inactivated influenza vaccine. TCRdb processed the RT-PCR reads anew with MiXCR; each CDR3 protein has one entry. The sample lists 500,000 to 600,000 distinct CDR3 sequences; roughly 15% were seen once. The specimen comprised PBMCs from blood, sampled 11 to 12 days after vaccination. The receptors here all came from a man aged 45-65 years who received an inactivated influenza vaccine.

This chain joins TRBV6-5 and TRBJ2-7; D may correspond to TRBD1 or TRBD2 (6 bases each). The CDR3 length is 17 residues. V was pared by 0 bases and J by 3 bases, with 18 bases between. Germline assignment: CDR1 MNHEY and CDR2 SVGAGI. For the CDR3, the DNA is TGTGCCAGCAGTTACTCGCCGGGGCCGGGGGCTTTCTACGAGCAGTACTTC. Amino acid sequence: CASSYSPGPGAFYEQYF.

This clonotype was found a few times. The chain links TRBV7-9 to TRBJ1-1; 8 nucleotides agree with TRBD1. The CDR3 sequence is 15 residues long. J was trimmed by 4 bases and V by 5 bases; bases with no gene match: 9. Germline V gene sequence: CDR1 SEHNR, CDR2 FQNEAQ (reference sequence). This chain's CDR3 is CASSHSPDRGTEAFF. The CDR3 DNA is TGTGCCAGCAGCCACTCCCCTGACAGGGGCACTGAAGCTTTCTTT.

The chain uses TRBV6-1 and TRBJ2-3; D may be TRBD1 or TRBD2 (5 bases each). CDR1 and CDR2 (germline): MNHNS, SASEGT. The CDR3 is 15 amino acids. Trimming removed 6 bases at V and 3 bases at J, with 16 bases between. CDR3 amino acids: CASRDTEGRTDTQYF. The CDR3 DNA follows: TGTGCCAGCAGGGACACAGAGGGCCGTACAGATACGCAGTATTTT.

Only a few counts were recorded for this clonotype. The V gene is TRBV7-8, the J gene TRBJ2-3, with TRBD2 matching over 9 bases. V gave up 2 bases and J gave up 5 bases; unmatched junction bases: 8. Germline V gene lookup returns CDR1 SGHVS and CDR2 FQNEAQ. The CDR3 runs 16 residues. As DNA, the CDR3 is TGTGCCAGCAGCTTATGGCGGGAGGGCCAGAAAGATACGCAGTATTTT. It codes for CASSLWREGQKDTQYF.

Ten or more counts support this clonotype. The V gene is TRBV5-1, the J gene TRBJ2-5; 9 bases match TRBD1. The V gene's germline CDR1 is SGHRS and CDR2 YFSETQ. This CDR3 is built from 15 residues. The junction had 6 bases not matched to a gene; V was cut back by 4 bases and J by 2 bases. The CDR3 loop is CASSRGTGYQETQYF. Here the CDR3 DNA reads TGCGCCAGCAGCCGCGGGACAGGGTATCAAGAGACCCAGTACTTC.